This TCR beta chain came from a study of blood T cell repertoires in COVID-19. Background on the study: The United States, Italy and Spain provided the acute and convalescent COVID-19 samples. In each case, the material was cDNA or gDNA derived from T cells, B-cell-depleted T cells, or PBMCs.

This CDR3 spans 13 amino acids. Germline V gene sequence: CDR1 SGHDN, CDR2 FVKESK. Trimming cost V 1 base and J 4 bases, with 5 bases left between them. Original processing methods: Estimates of nucleated cell counts were drawn from the amplification of reference gene primers. Generated by immunoSEQ multiplex PCR, the TCRdb table keeps only in-frame clones and is missing some. That table is the source of V, J and clone size, and D and trimming were worked out from the DNA. This table has 95,000 to 150,000 clones, roughly four fifths appearing once. This TCR was recovered from a human donor in a cohort sampled during active COVID-19. Sequencing was performed on peripheral blood. The V call is TRBV14, the J call TRBJ1-5; D unclear. The CDR3 loop is CASSQGGNQPQHF. CDR3 nucleotides: TGTGCCAGCAGCCAAGGAGGTAATCAGCCCCAGCATTTT.